This T cell receptor (beta chain) is from a study of blood T cell repertoires in COVID-19. Turning to the study itself: PBMCs, B-cell-depleted T cells, or T cells were the source of the cDNA or gDNA that made up the material.

Original handling: Estimated nucleated cell counts came from reference gene primer amplification. TCRdb keeps only in-frame clones here, not all; method: immunoSEQ multiplex PCR. For V, J and clone size, that table is used; D and trimming come from the DNA. The sample carries 100,000 or so clones, around four fifths recorded once. Germline CDR1 SGHTA, CDR2 FQGTGA. The V and J ends lost 1 base and 3 bases, in that order; junction bases with no gene match: 7. The length of the CDR3 is 17 residues. The V and J genes are TRBV7-3 and TRBJ2-5; 11 bases are a match to TRBD2. The receptor comes from a middle-aged man with active or convalescent COVID-19. The specimen was peripheral blood. CDR3 DNA: TGTGCCAGCAGCTTAATGGGGCTAGCGGGGGGTAAAGAGACCCAGTACTTC. This codes for CASSLMGLAGGKETQYF.